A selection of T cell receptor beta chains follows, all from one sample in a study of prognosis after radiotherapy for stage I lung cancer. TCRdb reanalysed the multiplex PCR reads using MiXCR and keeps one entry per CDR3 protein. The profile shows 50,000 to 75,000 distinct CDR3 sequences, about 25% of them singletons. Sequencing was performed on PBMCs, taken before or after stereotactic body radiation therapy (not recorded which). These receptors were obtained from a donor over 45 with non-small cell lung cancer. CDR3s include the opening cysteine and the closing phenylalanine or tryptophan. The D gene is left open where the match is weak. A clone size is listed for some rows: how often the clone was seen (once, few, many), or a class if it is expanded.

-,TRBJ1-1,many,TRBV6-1,CASSEFRRFGF,TGTGCCAGCAGTGAATTCCGGAGGTTTGGATTT
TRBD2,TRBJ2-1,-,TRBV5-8,CASSLSRTSGGEQFF,TGTGCCAGCAGCTTGTCCCGGACTAGCGGGGGAGAGCAGTTCTTC
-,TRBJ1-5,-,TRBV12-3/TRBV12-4,CASSKIDNQHQHF,TGTGCCAGCAGTAAGATTGACAATCAGCACCAGCATTTT
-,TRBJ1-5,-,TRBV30,CACGGVSQPQHF,TGTGCCTGTGGTGGGGTAAGCCAGCCCCAGCATTTT
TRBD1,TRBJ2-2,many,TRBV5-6,CASSLDRGTGAVVGELFF,TGTGCCAGCAGCTTGGATCGGGGCACAGGGGCGGTGGTCGGGGAGCTGTTTTTT
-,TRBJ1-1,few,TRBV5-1,CASSLAAGGRNTEAFF,TGCGCCAGCAGCTTGGCCGCGGGGGGGAGGAACACTGAAGCTTTCTTT
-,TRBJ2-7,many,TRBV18,CASSADDYEQYF,TGTGCCAGCTCCGCGGACGATTACGAGCAGTACTTC
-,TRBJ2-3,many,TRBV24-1,CATKAGATDTQYF,TGTGCCACCAAGGCGGGGGCCACAGATACGCAGTATTTT
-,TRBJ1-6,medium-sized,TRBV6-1,CASSEMVQAPLHF,TGTGCCAGCAGTGAAATGGTTCAGGCACCCCTCCACTTT
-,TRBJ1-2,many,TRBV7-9,CASSLPGDSVGYTF,TGTGCCAGCAGCCTACCAGGGGACTCCGTAGGCTACACCTTC
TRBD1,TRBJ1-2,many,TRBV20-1,CSAPILGQGYGYTF,TGCAGTGCTCCCATACTCGGACAGGGGTATGGCTACACCTTC
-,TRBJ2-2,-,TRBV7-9,CASSTPGLKAWELFF,TGTGCCAGCAGCACCCCCGGGCTCAAAGCCTGGGAGCTGTTTTTT
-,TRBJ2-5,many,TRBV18,CASQPSRGGEETQYF,TGTGCCAGCCAACCGTCGCGTGGGGGTGAGGAGACCCAGTACTTC
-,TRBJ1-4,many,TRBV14,CASSQMLGGEKLFF,TGTGCCAGCAGCCAGATGCTGGGCGGTGAAAAACTGTTTTTT
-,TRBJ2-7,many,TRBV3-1,CASSQGRSYEQYF,TGTGCCAGCAGCCAAGGGAGGTCCTACGAGCAGTACTTC
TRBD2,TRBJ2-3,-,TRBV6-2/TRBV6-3,CASSVNFLAGTTDTQYF,TGTGCCAGCAGTGTGAACTTCCTAGCGGGGACCACAGATACGCAGTATTTT
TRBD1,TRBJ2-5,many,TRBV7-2,CASSFTGGETQYF,TGTGCCAGCAGCTTCACAGGGGGAGAGACCCAGTACTTC
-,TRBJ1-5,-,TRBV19,CASSITNQGNQPQHF,TGTGCCAGTAGTATAACAAATCAGGGCAATCAGCCCCAGCATTTT
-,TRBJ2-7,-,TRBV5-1,CASSLLCLASYEQYF,TGCGCCAGCAGCTTGCTTTGTCTGGCATCCTATGAGCAGTACTTC
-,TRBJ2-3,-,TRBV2,CASSEAIVGARDTQYF,TGTGCCAGCAGTGAAGCTATCGTGGGGGCCAGAGATACGCAGTATTTT
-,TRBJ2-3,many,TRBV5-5,CASSLTPPSATQYF,TGTGCCAGCAGCTTGACTCCACCCTCGGCTACGCAGTATTTT
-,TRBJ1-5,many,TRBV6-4,CASSYWRARKTNQPQHF,TGTGCCAGCAGTTACTGGCGCGCCCGGAAAACCAATCAGCCCCAGCATTTT
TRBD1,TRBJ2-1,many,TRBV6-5,CASSSLRDRGGRGNEQFF,TGTGCCAGCAGTTCCCTCCGGGACAGGGGGGGAAGGGGCAATGAGCAGTTCTTC
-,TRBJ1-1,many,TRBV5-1,CASSVQGQGNTEAFF,TGCGCCAGCAGCGTGCAGGGGCAGGGGAACACTGAAGCTTTCTTT
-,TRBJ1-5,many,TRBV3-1,CASSQASNQPQHF,TGTGCCAGCAGCCAAGCCTCCAATCAGCCCCAGCATTTT
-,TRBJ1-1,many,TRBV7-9,CASSLGQGNTEAFF,TGTGCCAGCAGCTTAGGTCAGGGGAACACTGAAGCTTTCTTT
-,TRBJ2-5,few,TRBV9,CASSPTALLGETQYF,TGTGCCAGCAGCCCAACGGCCCTACTGGGGGAGACCCAGTACTTC
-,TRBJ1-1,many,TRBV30,CAWSVSAVGTEAFF,TGTGCCTGGAGTGTGTCAGCGGTCGGCACTGAAGCTTTCTTT
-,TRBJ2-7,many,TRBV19,CASSIVIPGEQYF,TGTGCCAGTAGTATCGTCATTCCAGGGGAGCAGTACTTC
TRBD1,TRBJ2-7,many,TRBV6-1,CASIEDRISYEQYF,TGTGCCAGCATCGAGGACAGGATCAGCTACGAGCAGTACTTC
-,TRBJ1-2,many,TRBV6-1,CASSYQRGRNPSYGYTF,TGTGCCAGCAGTTACCAACGAGGGAGGAACCCTTCCTATGGCTACACCTTC
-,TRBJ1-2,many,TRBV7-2,CASSLEVGRIYGYTF,TGTGCCAGCAGCTTGGAGGTCGGCCGAATCTATGGCTACACCTTC
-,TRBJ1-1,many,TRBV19,CASSETRDLDAFF,TGTGCCAGTAGTGAGACCCGGGACCTTGACGCTTTCTTT
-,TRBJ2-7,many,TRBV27,CASSFLGAEDEQYF,TGTGCCAGCAGTTTCCTCGGGGCCGAGGACGAGCAGTACTTC
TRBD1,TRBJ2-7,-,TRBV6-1,CASSGTGVGNHEQYF,TGTGCCAGCAGTGGCACAGGGGTGGGGAACCACGAGCAGTACTTC
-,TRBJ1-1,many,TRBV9,CASSVDVLNEAFF,TGTGCCAGCAGCGTAGACGTTCTAAATGAAGCTTTCTTT
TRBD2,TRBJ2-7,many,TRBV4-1,CASSQGGSGGGDDEQYF,TGCGCCAGCAGCCAAGGGGGGAGCGGGGGCGGAGATGACGAGCAGTACTTC
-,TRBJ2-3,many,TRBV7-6,CASSLGTPGTYDTQYF,TGTGCCAGCAGCTTGGGCACCCCGGGAACGTATGATACGCAGTATTTT
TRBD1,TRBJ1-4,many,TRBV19,CASSIIGQGNEKLFF,TGTGCCAGTAGTATCATCGGACAGGGGAATGAAAAACTGTTTTTT
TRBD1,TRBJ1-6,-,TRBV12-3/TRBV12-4,CASSLGQGGSPLQF,TGTGCAAGCAGTTTAGGACAGGGTGGTTCACCCCTCCAATTT
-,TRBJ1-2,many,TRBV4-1,CASSQFSYGYTF,TGCGCCAGCAGCCAATTCAGCTATGGCTACACCTTC
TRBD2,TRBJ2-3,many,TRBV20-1,CSGKLAGTDTQYF,TGCAGTGGGAAACTAGCGGGCACAGATACGCAGTATTTT
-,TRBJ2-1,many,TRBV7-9,CASSLVQGLTQEQFF,TGTGCCAGCAGCTTAGTTCAGGGTTTAACGCAAGAGCAGTTCTTC
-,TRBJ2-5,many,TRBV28,CASSRGGGKGQETQYF,TGTGCCAGCAGTCGTGGTGGGGGTAAGGGCCAAGAGACCCAGTACTTC
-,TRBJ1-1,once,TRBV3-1,CASSLSGTSTEAFF,TGTGCCAGCAGCCTATCCGGGACGTCCACTGAAGCTTTCTTT
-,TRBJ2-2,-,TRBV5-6,CASSFASGSTGELFF,TGTGCCAGCAGCTTTGCGAGTGGGAGCACCGGGGAGCTGTTTTTT
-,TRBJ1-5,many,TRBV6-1,CASSERKESNQPQHF,TGTGCCAGCAGTGAAAGGAAAGAGAGCAATCAGCCCCAGCATTTT
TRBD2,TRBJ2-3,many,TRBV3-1,CASSPGLAVSTDTQYF,TGTGCCAGCAGCCCGGGACTAGCGGTTAGCACAGATACGCAGTATTTT
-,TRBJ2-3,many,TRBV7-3,CASSPRGDPTDTQYF,TGTGCCAGCAGCCCAAGGGGGGATCCCACAGATACGCAGTATTTT
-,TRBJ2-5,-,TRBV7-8,CAGSPRSRARGETQYF,TGCGCCGGCAGCCCCAGGTCCAGGGCCAGGGGAGAGACCCAGTACTTC
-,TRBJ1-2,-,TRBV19,CASSNQQRYGYTF,TGTGCCAGTAGTAATCAACAACGCTATGGCTACACCTTC
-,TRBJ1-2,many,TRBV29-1,CSVEDMRGYTF,TGCAGCGTTGAAGATATGAGGGGCTACACCTTC
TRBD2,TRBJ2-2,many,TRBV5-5,CASSFRAGGNTGELFF,TGTGCCAGCAGCTTTCGGGCGGGGGGAAACACCGGGGAGCTGTTTTTT
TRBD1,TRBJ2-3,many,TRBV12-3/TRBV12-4,CASSSLSGQAHTDTQYF,TGTGCCAGCAGTTCCCTAAGCGGACAGGCCCACACAGATACGCAGTATTTT
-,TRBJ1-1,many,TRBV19,CASSSAGVQNTEAFF,TGTGCCAGTAGTTCGGCAGGGGTTCAGAACACTGAAGCTTTCTTT
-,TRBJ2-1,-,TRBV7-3,CASSSNIRDIRSYNEQFF,TGTGCCAGCAGTTCGAATATCCGGGACATTAGATCCTACAATGAGCAGTTCTTC
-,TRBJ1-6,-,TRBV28,CASSHPPGNNSPVHF,TGTGCCAGCAGTCACCCCCCAGGGAATAATTCACCCGTCCACTTT
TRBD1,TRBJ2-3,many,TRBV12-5,CASGTGQRDTQYF,TGTGCTAGCGGGACAGGGCAAAGAGATACGCAGTATTTT
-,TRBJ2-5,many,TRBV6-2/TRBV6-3,CASSYSKTETQYF,TGTGCCAGCAGTTACTCGAAGACAGAGACCCAGTACTTC
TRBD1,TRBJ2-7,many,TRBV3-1,CASSPGTGDYEQYF,TGTGCCAGCAGCCCCGGGACAGGGGACTACGAGCAGTACTTC